This T cell receptor beta chain was profiled in a study of T-cell memory formation after mild COVID-19. Study details: Across donors, TCR clusters were largely donor specific.

TCRdb itself ran the 5' RACE reads through MiXCR, one entry per CDR3 protein. Of 70,000 to 100,000 distinct CDR3 sequences listed, approximately 15% were seen once; the top ten hold roughly two fifths. J was trimmed by 7 bases and V by 7 bases; bases with no gene match: 6. Germline values: CDR1 SEHNR, CDR2 FQNEAQ (reference sequence). There are 13 residues in the CDR3. A remark on this clonotype: Its antigen remains unknown.

Study-wide results and limits: The pre-infection memory compartment contained some responding clones, suggesting cross-reactive memory joined.

Sequencing used PBMCs or a T cell subset sorted from them (not recorded which). The receptor was derived from a man aged 18 to 29 who had mild COVID-19 (a few samples of this study predate the infection). Cell type and time point are not known. The chain employs TRBV7-9 and TRBJ2-2; 7 bases line up with TRBD1. CDR3 in amino acids: CASTPAGGGELFF. CDR3 coding DNA: TGTGCCAGCACCCCAGCAGGGGGCGGGGAGCTGTTTTTT.